These 12 T cell receptor beta chains originate from one sample sequenced in a study of chemoradiotherapy in HPV16-positive cancers. Generated by immunoSEQ multiplex PCR, the TCRdb table keeps only in-frame clones and is missing some. The sample yields some 25,000 clones, approximately 94% seen once. The sequenced sample was blood, obtained from a patient who underwent chemoradiotherapy. The receptors come from a human donor with HPV-associated anogenital cancer.

The chain is built from TRBV4-1 and TRBJ1-5; D uncertain. Germline values: CDR1 MGHRA, CDR2 YSYEKL. V was cut by 5 bases and J by 1 base, with 9 bases left in between. The CDR3 loop spans 14 amino acids. In nucleotides, the CDR3 is TGCGCCAGCAGCGGGTCCGGGAGCAATCAGCCCCAGCATTTT. It encodes CASSGSGSNQPQHF.

This rearrangement joins TRBV30 to TRBJ2-7; TRBD1 or TRBD2 may be the D gene (5 bases each). CDR3 length: 12 amino acids. CDR1 and CDR2 from the germline V gene are GTSNPN and SVGIG (reference sequence). V was trimmed by 2 bases and J by 5 bases, leaving 10 bases between them. The CDR3 nucleotides are TGTGCCTGGAGTTGGGGGTCCGACGAGCAGTACTTC. Protein product: CAWSWGSDEQYF.

This clone was counted a single time. Written as DNA, the CDR3 is TGTGCCAGCAGTTCCTTCCCTCTCCGGGACAGGGGTCAAGCTTTCTTT. Translating gives CASSSFPLRDRGQAFF. The rearrangement uses TRBV27 and TRBJ1-1, with 10 bases that match TRBD1. The V gene end was trimmed by 4 bases and the J gene end by 9 bases; junction bases not matched to a gene: 14. The CDR3 consists of 16 residues. Per the germline V gene, CDR1 is MNHEY and CDR2 is SMNVEV (reference sequence).

The V call is TRBV6-5, the J call TRBJ1-2; 8 bases fit TRBD1. Germline V gives CDR1 MNHEY, CDR2 SVGAGI. V gave up 5 bases and J gave up 7 bases; unmatched junction bases: 6. The CDR3 extends over 13 amino acids. CDR3: CASSVDRARGYTF. The CDR3 DNA is TGTGCCAGCAGTGTGGACAGGGCGCGTGGCTACACCTTC.

The V call is TRBV25-1, the J call TRBJ1-3; D unclear. The CDR3 consists of 14 residues. CDR1 MGHDK and CDR2 SYGVNS come from the germline V gene. Trimming removed 6 bases from V and 2 bases from J, with 11 bases in between. The CDR3 bases are TGTGCCAGCAGCGACGCTGGGCCTGGAAACACCATATATTTT. This encodes CASSDAGPGNTIYF.

The chain uses TRBV30 and TRBJ1-2, with D unclear. This CDR3 is built from 15 residues. Germline V gives CDR1 GTSNPN, CDR2 SVGIG (reference sequence). The V end lost 0 bases, the J end lost 2 bases, and 13 bases lay between the germline ends. In nucleotides, the CDR3 is TGTGCCTGGAGTGTCGGCAGGATCCGGAACTATGGCTACACCTTC. This translates into CAWSVGRIRNYGYTF. Filled out from reference TRBV30 and TRBJ1-2, the complete variable domain reads SQTIHQWPATLVQPVGSPLSLECTVEGTSNPNLYWYRQAAGRGLQLLFYSVGIGQISSEVPQNLSASRPQDRQFILSSKKLLLSDSGFYLCAWSVGRIRNYGYTFGSGTRLTVV.

This chain links TRBV7-2 with TRBJ1-1; a weak D match, TRBD1 (6 bases). The CDR3 length is 14 residues. Trimming removed 2 bases from V and 1 base from J, with 8 bases in between. The germline CDR1 and CDR2 sequences are SGHTA and FQGNSA. The CDR3 loop is CASSLRTANTEAFF. Here the CDR3 DNA reads TGTGCCAGCAGCTTACGGACAGCGAACACTGAAGCTTTCTTT.

This clone was observed a handful of times. The junction departs from germline at one end; a sequencing error may be responsible. This chain joins TRBV7-2 and TRBJ2-7; TRBD2 aligns across 11 bases. Germline V lookup: CDR1 SGHTA, CDR2 FQGNSA. This CDR3 contains 14 residues. CDR3 bases: TGTGCCAGCAGCTACTCGGGACTAGCGGTAGGAGGGGACTTC. It encodes CASSYSGLAVGGDF.

The V gene is TRBV10-3, the J gene TRBJ2-7; unclear D gene. Germline V CDR1 and CDR2: ENHRY, SYGVKD. V was cut by 3 bases and J by 7 bases, with 19 bases left in between. CDR3 size: 15 residues. CDR3 DNA: TGTGCCATCAGTGATGAGTCCTCGGATTTGGGGGAGCAGTACTTC. This codes for CAISDESSDLGEQYF.

This chain uses TRBV5-1 with TRBJ2-5, with 7 nucleotides matching TRBD1. CDR3 length: 12 amino acids. The trim removed 4 bases at V and 5 bases at J, leaving 2 bases unmatched. The V gene's germline CDR1 is SGHRS and CDR2 YFSETQ. DNA of the CDR3: TGCGCCAGCAGCCAACAGGGGGAGACCCAGTACTTC. Protein product: CASSQQGETQYF.

This rearrangement joins TRBV28 to TRBJ1-1; perhaps TRBD1 as D (6 bases). The CDR3 is made up of 11 amino acids. Germline CDR1 is MDHEN and CDR2 is SYDVKM. V gave up 5 bases and J gave up 5 bases, with 6 bases separating them. The CDR3 region is CASSTGTEAFF. DNA of the CDR3: TGTGCCAGCAGTACAGGGACTGAAGCTTTCTTT.

The chain links TRBV19 to TRBJ1-4; possibly TRBD1 for D (6 bases). Trimming shortened V by 8 bases and J by 6 bases, and 13 bases separated the two germline ends. The germline V gene has CDR1 LNHDA and CDR2 SQIVND (reference sequence). The CDR3 contains 13 residues. DNA of the CDR3: TGTGCCAGTCTTAACAGGGAGGATGAAAAACTGTTTTTT. Protein sequence: CASLNREDEKLFF.